Listed here is a single T cell receptor beta chain. Antigen: not known. In germline, CDR1 is MDHEN, CDR2 SYDVKM. CDR3 length: 13 amino acids. With 5 bases removed from V and 4 bases from J, the gap between germline ends came to 12 bases. With 60 Vbeta and 13 Jbeta primers, the PCR was carried out. Produced via immunoSEQ multiplex PCR; TCRdb's table is partial and in-frame only. The table includes some 120,000 clones, roughly a tenth detected once. These data are taken from a study of cytomegalovirus exposure and HLA in healthy donors. Study-level results: Cytomegalovirus association was assigned to about 180 TCR beta chains. Specificity of three CMV-associated chains for CMV antigens was verified in vitro. Later genetic work tied a missense DCLRE1C variant to beta-chain V and J trimming.

This receptor was taken from a woman aged 18-30 years in good health and CMV-seropositive. The rearrangement uses TRBV28 and TRBJ2-7; perhaps TRBD2 as D (5 bases). Material for sequencing was PBMCs. The CDR3 is CASSPLTGYEQYF. The CDR3 nucleotides are TGTGCCAGCAGTCCCCTGACGGGATACGAGCAGTACTTC.